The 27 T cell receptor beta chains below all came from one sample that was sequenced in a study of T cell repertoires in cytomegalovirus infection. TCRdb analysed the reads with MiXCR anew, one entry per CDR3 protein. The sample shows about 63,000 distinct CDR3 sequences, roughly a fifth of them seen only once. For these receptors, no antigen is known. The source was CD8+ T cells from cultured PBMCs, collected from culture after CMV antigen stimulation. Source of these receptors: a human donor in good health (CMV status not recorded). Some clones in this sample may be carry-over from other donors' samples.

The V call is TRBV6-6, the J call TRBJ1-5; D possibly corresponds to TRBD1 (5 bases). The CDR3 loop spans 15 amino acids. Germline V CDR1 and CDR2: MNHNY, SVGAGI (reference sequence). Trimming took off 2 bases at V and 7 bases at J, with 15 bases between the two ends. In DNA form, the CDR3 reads TGTGCCAGCAGTTACCGAGGGGCAGAGGGACAGCCCCAGCATTTT. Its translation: CASSYRGAEGQPQHF.

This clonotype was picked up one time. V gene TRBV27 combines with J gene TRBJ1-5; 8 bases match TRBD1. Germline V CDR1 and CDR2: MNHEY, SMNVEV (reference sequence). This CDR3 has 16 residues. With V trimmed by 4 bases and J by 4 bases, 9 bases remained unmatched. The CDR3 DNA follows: TGTGCCAGCAGTTCGACAGGGGTGGGCCTAAATCAGCCCCAGCATTTT. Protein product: CASSSTGVGLNQPQHF.

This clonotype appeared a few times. CDR3 DNA sequence: TGTGCCAGCAGCGAGACAGGGACCGGGGAGCTGTTTTTT. Its protein product is CASSETGTGELFF. The chain links TRBV7-6 to TRBJ2-2; 7 bases map to TRBD1. The germline CDR1 and CDR2 sequences are SGHVS and FNYEAQ. CDR3 length equals 13 residues. The trim removed 5 bases at V and 5 bases at J, leaving 2 bases unmatched.

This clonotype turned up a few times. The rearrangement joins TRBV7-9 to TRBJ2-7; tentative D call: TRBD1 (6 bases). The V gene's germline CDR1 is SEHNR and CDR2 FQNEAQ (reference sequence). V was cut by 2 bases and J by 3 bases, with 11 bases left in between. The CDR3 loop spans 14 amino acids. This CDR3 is CASSLSTGNYEQYF. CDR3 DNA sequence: TGTGCCAGCAGCTTATCTACAGGGAACTACGAGCAGTACTTC. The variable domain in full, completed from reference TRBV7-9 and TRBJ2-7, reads DTGVSQNPRHKITKRGQNVTFRCDPISEHNRLYWYRQTLGQGPEFLTYFQNEAQLEKSRLLSDRFSAERPKGSFSTLEIQRTEQGDSAMYLCASSLSTGNYEQYFGPGTRLTVT.

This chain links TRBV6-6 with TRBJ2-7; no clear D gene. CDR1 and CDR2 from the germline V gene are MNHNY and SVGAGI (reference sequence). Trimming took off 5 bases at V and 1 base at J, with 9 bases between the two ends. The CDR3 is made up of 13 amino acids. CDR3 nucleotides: TGTGCCAGCAGTGACGGGCCTTCCTACGAGCAGTACTTC. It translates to CASSDGPSYEQYF.

CDR3 sequence (DNA): TGTGCCAGCAGCTTAGAAGAGGGACCTAATTCACCCCTCCACTTT. Translated: CASSLEEGPNSPLHF. This rearrangement joins TRBV7-8 to TRBJ1-6, with D possibly matching TRBD1 (5 bases). The CDR3 runs to 15 residues. Trimming pared 1 base from V and 6 bases from J, leaving 10 bases between. Germline loops: CDR1 SGHVS, CDR2 FQNEAQ. Full variable domain (rest looked up from reference TRBV7-8 and TRBJ1-6): GAGVSQSPRYKVAKRGQDVALRCDPISGHVSLFWYQQALGQGPEFLTYFQNEAQLDKSGLPSDRFFAERPEGSVSTLKIQRTQQEDSAVYLCASSLEEGPNSPLHFGNGTRLTVT.

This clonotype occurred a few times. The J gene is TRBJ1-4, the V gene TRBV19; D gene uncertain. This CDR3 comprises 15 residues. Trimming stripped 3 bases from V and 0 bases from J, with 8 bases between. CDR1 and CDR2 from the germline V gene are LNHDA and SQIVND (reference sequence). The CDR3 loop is CASSMGTATNEKLFF. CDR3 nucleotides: TGTGCCAGTAGTATGGGAACTGCAACTAATGAAAAACTGTTTTTT.

The CDR3 DNA follows: TGCGCCAGCAGCCATCCCTTTCAGGGGGCTGGAAACACCATATATTTT. Amino acids: CASSHPFQGAGNTIYF. V is TRBV4-1 and J is TRBJ1-3; TRBD1 matches 7 bases. The CDR3 loop spans 16 amino acids. Trimming at V came to 3 bases and at J to 2 bases, leaving 7 bases not matched to a gene. CDR1 and CDR2 from the germline V gene are MGHRA and YSYEKL.

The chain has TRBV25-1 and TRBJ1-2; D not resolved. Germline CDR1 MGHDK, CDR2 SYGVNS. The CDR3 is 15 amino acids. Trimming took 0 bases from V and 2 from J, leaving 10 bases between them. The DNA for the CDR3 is TGTGCCAGCAGTGAATATAATACTATCAACTATGGCTACACCTTC. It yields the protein CASSEYNTINYGYTF.

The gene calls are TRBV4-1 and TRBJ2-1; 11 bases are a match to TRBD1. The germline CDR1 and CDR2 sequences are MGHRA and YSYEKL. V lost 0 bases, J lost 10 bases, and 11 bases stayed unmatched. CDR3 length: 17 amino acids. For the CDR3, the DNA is TGCGCCAGCAGCCAAGAAACTGGACAGGGGGCTGGAGGCGAGCAGTTCTTC. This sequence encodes CASSQETGQGAGGEQFF.

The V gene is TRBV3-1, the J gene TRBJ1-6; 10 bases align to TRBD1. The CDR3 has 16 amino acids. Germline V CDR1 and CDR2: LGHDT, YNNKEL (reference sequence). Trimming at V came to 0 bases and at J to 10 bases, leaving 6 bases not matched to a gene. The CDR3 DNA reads TGTGCCAGCAGCCAAGATATGGGACAGGGGAACTCACCCCTCCACTTT. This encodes CASSQDMGQGNSPLHF.

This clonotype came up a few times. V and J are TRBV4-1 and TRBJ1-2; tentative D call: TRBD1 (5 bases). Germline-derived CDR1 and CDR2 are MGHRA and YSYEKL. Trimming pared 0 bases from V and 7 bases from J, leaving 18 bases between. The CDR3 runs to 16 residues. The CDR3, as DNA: TGCGCCAGCAGCCAAGAGAGGCGGGGGTATTCCGGTGGCTACACCTTC. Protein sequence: CASSQERRGYSGGYTF.

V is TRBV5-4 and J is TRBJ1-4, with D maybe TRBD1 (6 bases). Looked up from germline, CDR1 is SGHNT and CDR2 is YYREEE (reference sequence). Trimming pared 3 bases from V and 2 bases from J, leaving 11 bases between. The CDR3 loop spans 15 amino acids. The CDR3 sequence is CASSWGHETNEKLFF. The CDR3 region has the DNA TGTGCCAGCAGCTGGGGGCACGAGACTAATGAAAAACTGTTTTTT.

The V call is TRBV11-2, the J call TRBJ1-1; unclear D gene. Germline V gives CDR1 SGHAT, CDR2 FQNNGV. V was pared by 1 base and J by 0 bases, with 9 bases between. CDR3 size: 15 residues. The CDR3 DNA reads TGTGCCAGCAGCTTAGGGGCCCTAATGAACACTGAAGCTTTCTTT. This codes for CASSLGALMNTEAFF.

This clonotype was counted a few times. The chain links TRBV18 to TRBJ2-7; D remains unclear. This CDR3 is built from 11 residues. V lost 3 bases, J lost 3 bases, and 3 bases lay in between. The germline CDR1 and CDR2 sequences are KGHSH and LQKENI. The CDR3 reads CASSPNYEQYF. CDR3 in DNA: TGTGCCAGCTCACCGAACTACGAGCAGTACTTC.

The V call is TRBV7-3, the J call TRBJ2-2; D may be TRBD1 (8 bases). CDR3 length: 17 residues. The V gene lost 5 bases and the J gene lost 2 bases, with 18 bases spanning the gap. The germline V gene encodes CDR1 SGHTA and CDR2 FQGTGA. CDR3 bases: TGTGCCAGCAGCGAACAGGGGGGGGAAGATAACACCGGGGAGCTGTTTTTT. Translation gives CASSEQGGEDNTGELFF.

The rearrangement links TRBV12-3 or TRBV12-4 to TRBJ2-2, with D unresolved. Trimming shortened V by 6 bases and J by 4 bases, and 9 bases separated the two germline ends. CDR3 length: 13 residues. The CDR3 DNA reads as TGTGCCAGCAGACTACCTAGCACCGGGGAGCTGTTTTTT. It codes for CASRLPSTGELFF.

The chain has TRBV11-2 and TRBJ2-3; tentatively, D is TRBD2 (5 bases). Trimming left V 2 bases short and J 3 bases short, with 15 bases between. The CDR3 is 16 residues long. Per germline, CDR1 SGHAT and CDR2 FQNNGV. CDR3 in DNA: TGTGCCAGCAGCTTAACCCACGGGGTACGGACAGATACGCAGTATTTT. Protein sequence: CASSLTHGVRTDTQYF.

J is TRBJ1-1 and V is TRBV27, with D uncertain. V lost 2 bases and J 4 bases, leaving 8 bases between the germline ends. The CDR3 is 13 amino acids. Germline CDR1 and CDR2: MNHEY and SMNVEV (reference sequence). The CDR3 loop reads CASSLGRATEAFF. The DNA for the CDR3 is TGTGCCAGCAGTTTAGGACGGGCCACTGAAGCTTTCTTT.

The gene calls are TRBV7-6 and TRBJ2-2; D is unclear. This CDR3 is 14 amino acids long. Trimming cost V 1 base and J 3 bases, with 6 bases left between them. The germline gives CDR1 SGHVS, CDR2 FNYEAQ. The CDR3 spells CASSLEGYTGELFF. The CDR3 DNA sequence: TGTGCCAGCAGCTTAGAAGGATACACCGGGGAGCTGTTTTTT.

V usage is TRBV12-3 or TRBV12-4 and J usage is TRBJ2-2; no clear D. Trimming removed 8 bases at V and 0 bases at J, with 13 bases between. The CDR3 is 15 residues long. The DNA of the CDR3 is TGTGCCAGCCCCCCTTTGGGGACGAACACCGGGGAGCTGTTTTTT. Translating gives CASPPLGTNTGELFF.

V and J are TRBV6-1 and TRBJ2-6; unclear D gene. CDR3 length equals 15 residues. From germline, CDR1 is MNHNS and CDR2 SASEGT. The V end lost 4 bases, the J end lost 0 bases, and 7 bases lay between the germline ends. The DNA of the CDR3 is TGTGCCAGCAGTGTAGATGTCTCTGGGGCCAACGTCCTGACTTTC. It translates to CASSVDVSGANVLTF.

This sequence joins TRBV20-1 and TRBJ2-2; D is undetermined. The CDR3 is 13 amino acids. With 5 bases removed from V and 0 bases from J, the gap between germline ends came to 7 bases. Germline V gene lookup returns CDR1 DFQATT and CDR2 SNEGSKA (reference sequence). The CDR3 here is CSARPTNTGELFF. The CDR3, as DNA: TGCAGTGCTCGACCAACGAACACCGGGGAGCTGTTTTTT.

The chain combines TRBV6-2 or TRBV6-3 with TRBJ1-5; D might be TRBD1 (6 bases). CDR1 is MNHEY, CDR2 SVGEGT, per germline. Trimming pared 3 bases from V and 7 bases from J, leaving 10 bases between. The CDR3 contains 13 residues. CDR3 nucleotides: TGTGCCAGCAGTTATTGGAGGGGGCAGCCCCAGCATTTT. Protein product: CASSYWRGQPQHF.

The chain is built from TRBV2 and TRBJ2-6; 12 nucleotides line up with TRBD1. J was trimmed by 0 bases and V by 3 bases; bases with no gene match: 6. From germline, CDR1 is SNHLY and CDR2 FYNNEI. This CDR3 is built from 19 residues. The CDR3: CASSDWGTGGISGANVLTF. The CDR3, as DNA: TGTGCCAGCAGTGATTGGGGGACAGGGGGCATCTCTGGGGCCAACGTCCTGACTTTC.

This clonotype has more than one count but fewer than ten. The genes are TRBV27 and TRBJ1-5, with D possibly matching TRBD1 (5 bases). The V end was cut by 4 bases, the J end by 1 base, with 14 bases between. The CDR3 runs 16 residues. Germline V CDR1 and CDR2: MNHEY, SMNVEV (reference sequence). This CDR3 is CASSSHQGGSNQPQHF. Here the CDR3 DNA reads TGTGCCAGCAGTTCCCACCAGGGCGGCAGCAATCAGCCCCAGCATTTT.

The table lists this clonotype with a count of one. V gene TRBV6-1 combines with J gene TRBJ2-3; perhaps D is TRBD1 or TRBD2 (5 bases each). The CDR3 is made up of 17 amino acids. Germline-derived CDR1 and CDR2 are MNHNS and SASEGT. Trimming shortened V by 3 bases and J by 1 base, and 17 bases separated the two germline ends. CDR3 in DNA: TGTGCCAGCAGTGAGCGGCGCATACTAGGGGGCACAGATACGCAGTATTTT. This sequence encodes CASSERRILGGTDTQYF.